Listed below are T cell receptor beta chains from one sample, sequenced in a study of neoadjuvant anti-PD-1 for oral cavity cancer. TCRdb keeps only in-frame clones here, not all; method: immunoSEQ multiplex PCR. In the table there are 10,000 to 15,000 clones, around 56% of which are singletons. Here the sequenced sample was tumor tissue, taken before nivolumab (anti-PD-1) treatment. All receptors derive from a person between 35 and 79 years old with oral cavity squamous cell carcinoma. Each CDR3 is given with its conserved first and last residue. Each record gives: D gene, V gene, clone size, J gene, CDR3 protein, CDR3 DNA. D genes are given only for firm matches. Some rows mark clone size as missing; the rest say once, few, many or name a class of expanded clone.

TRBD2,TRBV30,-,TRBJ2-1,CAWSVGTRQFF,TGTGCCTGGAGTGTTGGGACTAGGCAGTTCTTC
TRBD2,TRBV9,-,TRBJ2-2,CASSAREDHTGELFF,TGTGCCAGCAGCGCACGGGAGGACCACACCGGGGAGCTGTTTTTT
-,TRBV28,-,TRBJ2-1,CASSLSNEQFF,TGTGCCAGCAGTTTATCCAATGAGCAGTTCTTC
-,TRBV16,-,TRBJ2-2,CASSHRANTGELFF,TGTGCCAGCAGCCATCGGGCCAACACCGGGGAGCTGTTTTTT
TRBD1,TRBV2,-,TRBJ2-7,CASSVGTGTSSYEQYF,TGTGCCAGCAGTGTGGGGACAGGGACCAGCTCCTACGAGCAGTACTTC
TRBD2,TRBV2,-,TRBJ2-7,CASSRLAGTSGYEQYF,TGTGCCAGCAGTCGTCTCGCCGGGACTAGCGGCTACGAGCAGTACTTC
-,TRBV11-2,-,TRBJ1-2,CASSPRDGAYGYTF,TGTGCCAGCAGCCCCAGGGATGGCGCCTATGGCTACACCTTC
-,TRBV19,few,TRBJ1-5,CASSPGSLIQPQHF,TGTGCCAGTAGTCCCGGTAGCCTCATTCAGCCCCAGCATTTT
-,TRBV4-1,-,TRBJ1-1,CASSQSGQGDTEAFF,TGCGCCAGCAGCCAATCTGGACAAGGCGACACTGAAGCTTTCTTT
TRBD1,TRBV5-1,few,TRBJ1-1,CASSVGQQNTEAFF,TGCGCCAGCAGCGTGGGACAGCAGAACACTGAAGCTTTCTTT
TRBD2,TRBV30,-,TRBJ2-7,CAWTSSGGTYEQYF,TGTGCCTGGACTTCTAGCGGGGGGACCTACGAGCAGTACTTC
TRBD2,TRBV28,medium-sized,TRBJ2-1,CASSTSGRAVGEQFF,TGTGCCAGCAGTACTAGCGGGAGGGCCGTTGGTGAGCAGTTCTTC
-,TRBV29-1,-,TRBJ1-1,CSVLTGNTEAFF,TGCAGCGTGCTGACAGGGAACACTGAAGCTTTCTTT
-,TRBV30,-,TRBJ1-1,CAWSLRGLLGTEAFF,TGTGCCTGGAGTCTACGCGGGCTCCTGGGCACTGAAGCTTTCTTT
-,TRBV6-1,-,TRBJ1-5,CASSHGTVSNQPQHF,TGTGCCAGCAGCCACGGGACGGTTAGCAATCAGCCCCAGCATTTT
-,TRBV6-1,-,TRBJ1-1,CASSGSPRQVQRPEAFF,TGTGCCAGCAGTGGATCCCCACGACAGGTGCAGCGGCCTGAAGCTTTCTTT
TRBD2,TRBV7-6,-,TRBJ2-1,CASSLAGGPPNEQFF,TGTGCCAGCAGCCTAGCGGGAGGGCCTCCCAATGAGCAGTTCTTC
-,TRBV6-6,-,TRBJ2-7,CASSPGTVFSYEQYF,TGTGCCAGCAGTCCCGGGACGGTCTTCTCCTACGAGCAGTACTTC
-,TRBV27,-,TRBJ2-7,CASSPAGLSGYEQYF,TGTGCCAGCAGCCCTGCCGGCCTCAGTGGATACGAGCAGTACTTC
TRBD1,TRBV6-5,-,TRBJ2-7,CASRPGQGLGEQYF,TGTGCCAGCAGACCGGGACAGGGATTGGGAGAGCAGTACTTC
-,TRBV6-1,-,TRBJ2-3,CASLWDTQYF,TGTGCCAGCCTTTGGGATACGCAGTATTTT
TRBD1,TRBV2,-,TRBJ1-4,CASSDLFGTVNEKLFF,TGTGCCAGCAGTGATCTTTTCGGGACAGTTAATGAAAAACTGTTTTTT
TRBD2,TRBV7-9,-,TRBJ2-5,CASSLSTSGTGETQYF,TGTGCCAGCAGCTTATCGACTAGCGGGACTGGAGAGACCCAGTACTTC
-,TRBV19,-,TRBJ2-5,CASNPSRTRQETQYF,TGTGCCAGTAACCCCAGCAGGACACGACAAGAGACCCAGTACTTC
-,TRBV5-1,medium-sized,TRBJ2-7,CASGAGSGGYEQYF,TGCGCCAGCGGGGCCGGGAGTGGGGGGTACGAGCAGTACTTC
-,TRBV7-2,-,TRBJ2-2,CASSLSGFGGSFTTGELFF,TGTGCCAGCAGCTTATCGGGGTTTGGAGGGAGTTTTACCACCGGGGAGCTGTTTTTT
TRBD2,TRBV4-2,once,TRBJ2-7,CASSQAWDYSYEQYF,TGTGCCAGCAGCCAGGCCTGGGACTACTCCTACGAGCAGTACTTC